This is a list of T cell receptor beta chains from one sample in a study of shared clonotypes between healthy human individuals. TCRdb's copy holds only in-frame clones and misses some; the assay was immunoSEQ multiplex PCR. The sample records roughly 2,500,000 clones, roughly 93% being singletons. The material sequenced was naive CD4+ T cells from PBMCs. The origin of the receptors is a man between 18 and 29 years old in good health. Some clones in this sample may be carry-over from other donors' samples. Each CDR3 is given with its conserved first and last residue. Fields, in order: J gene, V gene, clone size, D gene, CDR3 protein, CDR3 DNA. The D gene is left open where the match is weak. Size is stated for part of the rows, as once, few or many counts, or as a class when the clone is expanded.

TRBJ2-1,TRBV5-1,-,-,CASSLELPYNEQFF,TGCGCCAGCAGCTTGGAATTGCCCTACAATGAGCAGTTCTTC
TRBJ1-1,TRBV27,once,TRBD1,CASSFGTDRDTEAFF,TGTGCCAGCAGTTTCGGGACAGATAGGGACACTGAAGCTTTCTTT
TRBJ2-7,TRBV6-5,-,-,CASSHRGGLAYEQYF,TGTGCCAGCAGCCACCGCGGGGGCCTTGCCTACGAGCAGTACTTC
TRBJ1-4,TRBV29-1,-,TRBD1,CSVVQGANNEKLFF,TGCAGCGTCGTACAGGGGGCTAATAATGAAAAACTGTTTTTT
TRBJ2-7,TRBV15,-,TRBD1,CATSRAGTGAREQYF,TGTGCCACCAGCAGAGCCGGGACAGGGGCGAGGGAGCAGTACTTC
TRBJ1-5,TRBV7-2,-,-,CASSLRQGQPQHF,TGTGCCAGCAGCTTGCGCCAGGGGCAGCCCCAGCATTTT
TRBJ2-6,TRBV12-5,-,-,CASGLFGANVLTF,TGTGCTAGTGGTTTGTTTGGGGCCAACGTCCTGACTTTC
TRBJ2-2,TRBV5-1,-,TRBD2,CASSYLAGAGGELFF,TGCGCCAGCAGCTACCTAGCGGGAGCTGGCGGGGAGCTGTTTTTT
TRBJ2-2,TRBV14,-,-,CASSQYPGTLNTGELFF,TGTGCCAGCAGCCAATACCCGGGGACTTTGAACACCGGGGAGCTGTTTTTT
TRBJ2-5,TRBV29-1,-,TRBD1,CSVEDRYSKTGGLETQYF,TGCAGCGTTGAAGATCGATACTCCAAGACAGGGGGCCTGGAGACCCAGTACTTC
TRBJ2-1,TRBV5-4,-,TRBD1,CASSGRGGTSYNEQFF,TGTGCCAGCAGCGGCCGAGGGGGCACCTCCTACAATGAGCAGTTCTTC
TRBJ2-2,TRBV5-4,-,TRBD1,CASRPGQGANTGELFF,TGTGCCAGCAGACCGGGACAGGGGGCGAACACCGGGGAGCTGTTTTTT
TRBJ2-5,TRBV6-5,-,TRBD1,CASSPPDRGQETQYF,TGTGCCAGCAGTCCTCCGGACAGGGGGCAGGAGACCCAGTACTTC
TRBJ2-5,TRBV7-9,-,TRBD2,CASSRLAGVTETQYF,TGTGCCAGCAGCCGACTAGCGGGAGTTACAGAGACCCAGTACTTC
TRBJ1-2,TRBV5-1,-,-,CASSLDAGKYGYTF,TGCGCCAGCAGCTTGGACGCGGGGAAGTATGGCTACACCTTC
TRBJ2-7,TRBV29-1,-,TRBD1,CSVEDRTGSPLEQYF,TGCAGCGTTGAAGACCGGACAGGGTCTCCCCTTGAGCAGTACTTC
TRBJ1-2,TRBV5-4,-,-,CASGNAQGGGYTF,TGTGCCAGCGGTAACGCACAGGGCGGCGGCTACACCTTC
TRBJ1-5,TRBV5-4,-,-,CASSLGGSNQPQHF,TGTGCCAGCAGCTTAGGGGGGAGCAATCAGCCCCAGCATTTT
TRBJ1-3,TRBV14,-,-,CASSLDRSSGNTIYF,TGTGCCAGCAGTCTGGACCGGAGCTCTGGAAACACCATATATTTT
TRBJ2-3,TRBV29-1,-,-,CSAERGLDTQYF,TGCAGCGCCGAGAGGGGTTTGGATACGCAGTATTTT
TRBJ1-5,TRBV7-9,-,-,CASSLGGGGSNQPQHF,TGTGCCAGCAGCTTGGGCGGGGGGGGAAGCAATCAGCCCCAGCATTTT
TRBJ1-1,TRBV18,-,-,CASSPVLTGNTEAFF,TGTGCCAGCTCACCCGTCCTGACAGGGAACACTGAAGCTTTCTTT